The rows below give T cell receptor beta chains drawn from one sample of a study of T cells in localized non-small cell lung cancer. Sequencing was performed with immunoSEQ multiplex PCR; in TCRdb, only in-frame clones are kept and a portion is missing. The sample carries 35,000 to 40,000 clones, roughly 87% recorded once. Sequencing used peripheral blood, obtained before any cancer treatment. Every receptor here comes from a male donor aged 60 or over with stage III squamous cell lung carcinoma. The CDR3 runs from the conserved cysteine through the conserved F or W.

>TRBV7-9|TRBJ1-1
CASSLIREGTEAFF
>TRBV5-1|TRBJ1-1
CASSVPGTGGTEAFF
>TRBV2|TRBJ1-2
CASSQKRTETYGYTF
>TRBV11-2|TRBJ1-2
CASSPTPTASHYGYTF
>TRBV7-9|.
CASSPPDQGGYEQYF
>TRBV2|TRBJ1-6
CASTKGGFSSYNSPLHF
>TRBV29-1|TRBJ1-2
CSVDAGLSYGYTF
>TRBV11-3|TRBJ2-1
CASSLVPREGEQFF
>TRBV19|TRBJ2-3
CASSIGTSTGDTQYF
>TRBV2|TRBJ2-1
CASSEPRSSYNEQFF
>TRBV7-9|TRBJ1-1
CASSPTKVTANTEAFF
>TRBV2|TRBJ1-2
CASRLGGGDGYTF
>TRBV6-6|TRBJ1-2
CASSLADGYTF
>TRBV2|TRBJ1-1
CASSEGRGVRTEAFF
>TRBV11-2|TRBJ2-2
CASSLDHRQGELFF
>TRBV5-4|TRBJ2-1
CASSFWTSGNNEQFF